This T cell receptor (beta chain) was sequenced for a study of blood T cells in healthy people across ages. The CDR3 has 15 residues. V lost 1 base and J lost 4; bases outside the gene matches: 9. Germline lookup yields CDR1 DFQATT and CDR2 SNEGSKA (reference sequence). This clonotype appeared many times. A second PCR of about 7 to 12 cycles used a sample-barcoded 5' primer and a J-beta primer mix. Each cDNA molecule was tagged by a template-switch adaptor that had 12 random nucleotides. CDR3-containing paired-end reads numbered at least 2.5 million in each sample. TCRdb fed the 5' RACE reads into MiXCR, producing one record per CDR3 protein. The sample consists of about 1 million distinct CDR3 sequences, less than 50% of them appearing once.

Sequenced input: blood. The gene calls are TRBV20-1 and TRBJ2-5, with 7 positions matching TRBD2. The TCR was taken from a woman aged 60 to 75 in good health. CDR3 nucleotides: TGCAGTGCTAGAGTTGGCGGGAGACCTTTAGAGACCCAGTACTTC. Translated, it gives CSARVGGRPLETQYF.